Each of the 11 T cell receptor beta chains below was sequenced from the same sample in a study of beta chain features in type 1 diabetes. TCRB transcripts that were expressed got sequenced, as all of the isolated RNA had been reverse transcribed. Sequenced by immunoSEQ multiplex PCR; TCRdb stores in-frame clones only, minus some. The sample lists a few hundred thousand clones, over 8.5% occurring once. The sequencing input was naive CD4+ T cells from blood. The receptor source for this set is a woman younger than 30 in good health.

The chain employs TRBV11-2 and TRBJ2-1; TRBD1 aligns across 7 bases. The germline gives CDR1 SGHAT, CDR2 FQNNGV. V lost 8 bases to trimming and J lost 6 bases; unmatched junction nucleotides: 13. The CDR3 has 15 residues. The CDR3 loop reads CASGHRGGGVNEQFF. CDR3 nucleotide sequence: TGTGCCAGCGGGCACAGGGGCGGAGGCGTCAATGAGCAGTTCTTC.

The chain links TRBV5-6 to TRBJ1-1, with D uncertain. This CDR3 has 14 residues. From germline, CDR1 is SGHDT and CDR2 YYEEEE. Trimming left V 1 base short and J 3 bases short, with 10 bases between. The CDR3 sequence: CASSLTVRDTEAFF. The CDR3 DNA is TGTGCCAGCAGCTTGACCGTTCGGGACACTGAAGCTTTCTTT.

This clone was observed a few times. The rearrangement uses TRBV5-1 and TRBJ2-7; 8 positions match TRBD2. Trimming cost V 3 bases and J 0 bases; bases outside gene matches: 8. In germline, CDR1 is SGHRS, CDR2 YFSETQ. The CDR3 is made up of 16 amino acids. In DNA form, the CDR3 reads TGCGCCAGCAGCTCGCAGACTAGCGTCAGCTCCTACGAGCAGTACTTC. Translation gives CASSSQTSVSSYEQYF.

The chain links TRBV18 to TRBJ1-3; D perhaps matches TRBD1 (5 bases). In germline, CDR1 is KGHSH, CDR2 LQKENI. Deletions cut 5 bases from V and 0 bases from J, with 14 bases between. The CDR3 is 16 residues long. The CDR3 bases are TGTGCCAGCTCAGTGGACATCCTGAGCTCTGGAAACACCATATATTTT. Protein product: CASSVDILSSGNTIYF.

The table lists this clone with a few counts. V usage is TRBV5-1 and J usage is TRBJ2-2; a possible D gene is TRBD1 (5 bases). Germline CDR1 SGHRS, CDR2 YFSETQ. Trimming stripped 2 bases from V and 6 bases from J, with 11 bases between. This CDR3 comprises 14 residues. The CDR3 region is CASSLKGVPGELFF. CDR3 DNA sequence: TGCGCCAGCAGCTTAAAAGGGGTACCCGGGGAGCTGTTTTTT. Full variable domain (remainder filled in from reference TRBV5-1 and TRBJ2-2): KAGVTQTPRYLIKTRGQQVTLSCSPISGHRSVSWYQQTPGQGLQFLFEYFSETQRNKGNFPGRFSGRQFSNSRSEMNVSTLELGDSALYLCASSLKGVPGELFFGEGSRLTVL.

V is TRBV2 and J is TRBJ1-2; D is uncertain. This CDR3 is 12 amino acids long. CDR1 is SNHLY, CDR2 FYNNEI, per germline. The V end lost 4 bases, the J end lost 3 bases, and 6 bases lay between the germline ends. The CDR3 coding sequence is TGTGCCAGCAGTGTTGAGGACTATGGCTACACCTTC. It specifies CASSVEDYGYTF. Supplemented by reference TRBV2 and TRBJ1-2, the full variable domain reads EPEVTQTPSHQVTQMGQEVILRCVPISNHLYFYWYRQILGQKVEFLVSFYNNEISEKSEIFDDQFSVERPDGSNFTLKIRSTKLEDSAMYFCASSVEDYGYTFGSGTRLTVV.

This clone has just a few counts. This sequence joins TRBV10-3 and TRBJ2-7; 9 bases align to TRBD2. Germline CDR1 is ENHRY and CDR2 is SYGVKD. CDR3 size: 12 residues. J lost 2 bases, V lost 10 bases, and 3 bases had no gene match. The CDR3 DNA reads TGTGCCACCGGCGGGGGGGCCTACGAGCAGTACTTC. Its protein is CATGGGAYEQYF.

This chain uses TRBV5-4 with TRBJ2-3, with TRBD2 matching over 10 bases. The ends lost 4 bases at V and 4 bases at J; junction bases unmatched: 6. Germline lookup yields CDR1 SGHNT and CDR2 YYREEE (reference sequence). The length of the CDR3 is 15 residues. The CDR3 sequence: CASSRASGSPDTQYF. The DNA for the CDR3 is TGTGCCAGCAGCCGGGCTAGCGGGAGCCCAGATACGCAGTATTTT.

This clone came up a few times. The rearrangement joins TRBV19 to TRBJ2-7; tentatively, D is TRBD2 (5 bases). Trimming took off 3 bases at V and 6 bases at J, with 12 bases between the two ends. Germline CDR1 reads LNHDA; CDR2 reads SQIVND (reference sequence). The CDR3 consists of 13 residues. CDR3 loop: CASSIGGAAEQYF. Here the CDR3 DNA reads TGTGCCAGTAGTATTGGAGGAGCTGCCGAGCAGTACTTC.

The CDR3 protein is CASSQDLPGSSYNEQFF. CDR3 bases: TGTGCCAGCAGCCAAGATCTTCCGGGGAGCTCCTACAATGAGCAGTTCTTC. The genes are TRBV14 and TRBJ2-1; D might be TRBD2 (5 bases). This CDR3 region has 17 residues. With 0 bases removed from V and 0 bases from J, the gap between germline ends came to 12 bases. The germline CDR1 and CDR2 sequences are SGHDN and FVKESK.

This chain joins TRBV9 and TRBJ1-1; 7 positions match TRBD1. The length of the CDR3 is 15 residues. CDR1 is SGDLS, CDR2 YYNGEE, per germline. The ends lost 4 bases at V and 1 base at J; junction bases unmatched: 7. CDR3 coding DNA: TGTGCCAGCAGCCCCCGGACAGGTCAGAACACTGAAGCTTTCTTT. Protein sequence: CASSPRTGQNTEAFF.